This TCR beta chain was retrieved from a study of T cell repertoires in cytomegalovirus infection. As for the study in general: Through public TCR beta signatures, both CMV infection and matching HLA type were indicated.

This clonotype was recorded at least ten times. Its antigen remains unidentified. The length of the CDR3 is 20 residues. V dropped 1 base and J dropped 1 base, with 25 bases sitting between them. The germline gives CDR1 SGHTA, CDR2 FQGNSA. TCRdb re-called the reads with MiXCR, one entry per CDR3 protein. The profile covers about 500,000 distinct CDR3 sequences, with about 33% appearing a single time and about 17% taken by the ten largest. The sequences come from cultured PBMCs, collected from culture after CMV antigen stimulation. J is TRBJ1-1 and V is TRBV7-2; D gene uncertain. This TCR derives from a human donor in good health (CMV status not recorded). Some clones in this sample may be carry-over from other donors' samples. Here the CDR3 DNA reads TGTGCCAGCAGCTTAGAATCGATTTTTGCTGTCGATCTTTCGAACACTGAAGCTTTCTTT. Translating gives CASSLESIFAVDLSNTEAFF.